The 17 T cell receptor beta chains reported below all come from one sample, sequenced in a study of glioma-infiltrating T cells. Amplification of TCR alpha and beta CDR3 regions from RNA used iRepertoire nested multiplex PCR. TCRdb independently ran MiXCR on the multiplex PCR reads; one entry per CDR3 protein. The table lists about 130,000 distinct CDR3 sequences, 24% of them singletons, with about a quarter in the top ten. Sequenced sample: glioma tissue, nonneoplastic brain tissue, or PBMCs (not recorded which). Source of these receptors: a human donor with low-grade glioma or glioblastoma, undergoing nonglioma brain surgery, or in good health (not recorded which).

The chain has TRBV12-3 or TRBV12-4 and TRBJ2-1; no clear D gene. With 5 bases removed from V and 7 bases from J, the gap between germline ends came to 15 bases. The CDR3 has 14 amino acids. CDR3 region: CASSQERVQNEQFF. The CDR3 nucleotides read TGTGCCAGCAGTCAGGAAAGGGTCCAGAATGAGCAGTTCTTC.

V usage is TRBV2 and J usage is TRBJ2-4, with 7 bases that match TRBD2. With V trimmed by 11 bases and J by 0 bases, 4 bases remained unmatched. CDR3 length equals 13 residues. Germline V CDR1 and CDR2: SNHLY, FYNNEI. In DNA form, the CDR3 reads TGTGCCGCACGGGGGGTAGCCAAAAACATTCAGTACTTC. Its protein product is CAARGVAKNIQYF. The full variable domain, in which reference TRBV2 and TRBJ2-4 provide the parts outside the CDR3, is EPEVTQTPSHQVTQMGQEVILRCVPISNHLYFYWYRQILGQKVEFLVSFYNNEISEKSEIFDDQFSVERPDGSNFTLKIRSTKLEDSAMYFCAARGVAKNIQYFGAGTRLSVL.

The chain employs TRBV19 and TRBJ1-2; TRBD1 is a possible D gene (5 bases). V was clipped by 6 bases and J by 2 bases, with 10 bases between them. The germline gives CDR1 LNHDA, CDR2 SQIVND (reference sequence). This CDR3 is built from 13 residues. The CDR3 here is CASRLDRNYGYTF. Here the CDR3 DNA reads TGTGCCAGTAGGCTCGACAGAAACTATGGCTACACCTTC. The full variable domain, rest sourced from reference TRBV19 and TRBJ1-2, is DGGITQSPKYLFRKEGQNVTLSCEQNLNHDAMYWYRQDPGQGLRLIYYSQIVNDFQKGDIAEGYSVSREKKESFPLTVTSAQKNPTAFYLCASRLDRNYGYTFGSGTRLTVV.

The chain carries TRBV7-6 and TRBJ1-4, with 7 bases aligning to TRBD1. CDR3 length: 18 residues. The germline V gene encodes CDR1 SGHVS and CDR2 FNYEAQ. Unmatched junction bases numbered 15, after V lost 1 base and J lost 7 bases. The CDR3 DNA reads as TGTGCCAGCAGCTTAGGAGGGGAGGGGGCGCTTACTGGTGAAAAACTGTTTTTT. Translation gives CASSLGGEGALTGEKLFF.

This clonotype was observed at least ten times. The CDR3 region has the DNA TGTGCCAGCTCACCCCGGGTCAGGGTGAGCTACGAGCAGTACGTC. Its translation: CASSPRVRVSYEQYV. The chain couples TRBV18 to TRBJ2-7; the D gene is possibly TRBD1 (5 bases). V lost 3 bases and J 3 bases, leaving 15 bases between the germline ends. The CDR3 sequence is 15 residues long. Germline V gene data show CDR1 as KGHSH and CDR2 as LQKENI.

This clonotype was seen ten or more times. The CDR3 sequence: CATTDTDTQYF. In DNA form, the CDR3 reads TGTGCCACCACGGACACAGATACGCAGTATTTT. This rearrangement joins TRBV24-1 to TRBJ2-3, with D unresolved. Germline V lookup: CDR1 KGHDR, CDR2 SFDVKD. The CDR3 runs to 11 residues. V was clipped by 8 bases and J by 2 bases, with 4 bases between them.

A few counts support this clonotype. The genes are TRBV24-1 and TRBJ1-1, with TRBD1 identical over 9 bases. V was clipped by 3 bases and J by 4 bases; unmatched bases: 11. This CDR3 comprises 17 residues. Germline loops: CDR1 KGHDR, CDR2 SFDVKD. This CDR3 reads CATSDGPQGAKITEAFF. The CDR3 region has the DNA TGTGCCACCAGTGATGGCCCACAGGGGGCAAAAATCACTGAAGCTTTCTTT.

Comments on this clonotype: Germline is not matched at one junction end, which may reflect a read error. The chain is built from TRBV14 and TRBJ2-3, with D perhaps TRBD1 or TRBD2 (5 bases each). The CDR3 runs 14 residues. Germline V gene sequence: CDR1 SGHDN, CDR2 FVKESK. The CDR3 loop is CASSLPGTPDTQYF. The CDR3 bases are TGTGCTAGCAGCCTCCCCGGGACCCCGGATACGCAGTATTTT.

This chain links TRBV11-2 with TRBJ2-5; the D gene is possibly TRBD1 (6 bases). Germline CDR1 and CDR2: SGHAT and FQNNGV. V was cut by 5 bases and J by 1 base, with 11 bases left in between. This CDR3 has 14 amino acids. DNA for the CDR3: TGTGCCAGCAGCAAAGACAGGCGCCAAGAGACCCAGTACTTC. Translating it yields CASSKDRRQETQYF.

The V and J genes are TRBV24-1 and TRBJ1-1; no clear D gene. This CDR3 has 13 amino acids. Germline CDR1 and CDR2: KGHDR and SFDVKD. The V gene lost 2 bases and the J gene lost 3 bases, with 6 bases spanning the gap. For the CDR3, the DNA is TGTGCCACCAGTGATTGGTCCTACACTGAAGCTTTCTTT. Encoded protein: CATSDWSYTEAFF.

This clonotype was seen many times. The rearrangement uses TRBV20-1 and TRBJ2-3; the D call may be TRBD1 or TRBD2 (6 bases each). The CDR3 runs to 13 residues. CDR1 DFQATT and CDR2 SNEGSKA come from the germline V gene (reference sequence). V lost 6 bases, J lost 2 bases, and 12 bases lay in between. The CDR3 spells CSAPRGVTDTQYF. The CDR3 DNA reads TGCAGTGCCCCGAGGGGGGTCACAGATACGCAGTATTTT.

This clonotype has more than one count but fewer than ten. The CDR3 DNA reads TGCGCCAGCAGTAGCCTCCAGGAACCCAATAATTCACCCCTCCACTTT. Its translation is CASSSLQEPNNSPLHF. The V and J genes are TRBV5-1 and TRBJ1-6; no clear D. Deletions cut 5 bases from V and 5 bases from J, with 17 bases between. Germline V CDR1 and CDR2: SGHRS, YFSETQ. The CDR3 is 16 residues long.

With respect to this clonotype: A read error may explain this, as a much larger clone is one base away. A read error is likely, as this CDR3 ends without the conserved phenylalanine or tryptophan. The rearrangement links TRBV20-1 to TRBJ1-5, with D maybe TRBD1 (6 bases). The length of the CDR3 is 16 residues. Germline values: CDR1 DFQATT, CDR2 SNEGSKA (reference sequence). Trimming removed 6 bases from V and 0 bases from J, with 18 bases in between. CDR3 loop: CSAKPRGPDSNQPQHS. CDR3 bases: TGCAGTGCCAAACCCAGGGGACCAGATAGCAATCAGCCCCAGCATTCT.

Only a few counts were recorded for this clonotype. The rearrangement joins TRBV28 to TRBJ1-2; possibly TRBD1 for D (5 bases). Germline V gene sequence: CDR1 MDHEN, CDR2 SYDVKM. CDR3 size: 13 residues. V lost 4 bases and J lost 9, with 15 bases in between. The CDR3 DNA reads TGTGCCAGCAGTTCCCCGGGGGGGGGGAGCTACACCTTC. The encoded protein is CASSSPGGGSYTF.

V and J are TRBV4-2 and TRBJ1-1; D is unresolved. This CDR3 has 16 residues. Looked up from germline, CDR1 is LGHNA and CDR2 is YNFKEQ. Deletions cut 0 bases from V and 0 bases from J, with 11 bases between. CDR3 in amino acids: CASSQEIWTMNTEAFF. The CDR3 DNA is TGTGCCAGCAGCCAAGAGATATGGACCATGAACACTGAAGCTTTCTTT.

This clonotype has at least ten counts. V gene TRBV20-1 combines with J gene TRBJ2-1, with D perhaps being TRBD1 or TRBD2 (5 bases each). Germline V gives CDR1 DFQATT, CDR2 SNEGSKA (reference sequence). The CDR3 is made up of 14 amino acids. Trimming left V 0 bases short and J 4 bases short, with 10 bases between. In DNA form, the CDR3 reads TGCAGTGCTAGAGATCGGGGCCCTTACAATGAGCAGTTCTTC. It translates to CSARDRGPYNEQFF.

This chain connects TRBV12-3 or TRBV12-4 to TRBJ2-2; maybe TRBD1 (7 bases). The CDR3 has 16 amino acids. V was pared by 5 bases and J by 1 base, with 14 bases between. The CDR3 reads CASSQYRGGNTGELFF. CDR3 DNA sequence: TGTGCCAGCAGTCAGTACAGGGGAGGGAACACCGGGGAGCTGTTTTTT.